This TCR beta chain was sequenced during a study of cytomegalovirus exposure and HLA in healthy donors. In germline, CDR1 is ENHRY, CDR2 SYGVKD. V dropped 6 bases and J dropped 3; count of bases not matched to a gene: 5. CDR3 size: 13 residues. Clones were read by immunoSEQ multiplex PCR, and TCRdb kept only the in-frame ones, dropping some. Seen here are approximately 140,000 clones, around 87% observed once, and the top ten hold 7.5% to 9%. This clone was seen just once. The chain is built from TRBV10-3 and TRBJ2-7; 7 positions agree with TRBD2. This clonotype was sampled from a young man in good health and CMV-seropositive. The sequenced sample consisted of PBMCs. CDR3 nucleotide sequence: TGTGCCATCAGCCGACTAGCCCTCTACGAGCAGTACTTC. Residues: CAISRLALYEQYF.